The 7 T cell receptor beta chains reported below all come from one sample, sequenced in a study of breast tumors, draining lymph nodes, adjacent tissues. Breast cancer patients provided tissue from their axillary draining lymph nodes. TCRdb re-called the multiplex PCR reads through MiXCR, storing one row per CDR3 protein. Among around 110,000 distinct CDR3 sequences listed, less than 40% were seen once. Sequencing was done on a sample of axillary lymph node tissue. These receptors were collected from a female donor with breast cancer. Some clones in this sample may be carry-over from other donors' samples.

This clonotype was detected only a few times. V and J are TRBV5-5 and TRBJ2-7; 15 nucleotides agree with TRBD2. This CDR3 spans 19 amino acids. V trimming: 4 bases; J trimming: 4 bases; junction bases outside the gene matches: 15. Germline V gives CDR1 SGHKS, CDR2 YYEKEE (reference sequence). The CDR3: CASSPSAPGLAGGGYEQYF. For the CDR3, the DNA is TGTGCCAGCAGCCCATCAGCTCCGGGACTAGCGGGAGGTGGGTACGAGCAGTACTTC.

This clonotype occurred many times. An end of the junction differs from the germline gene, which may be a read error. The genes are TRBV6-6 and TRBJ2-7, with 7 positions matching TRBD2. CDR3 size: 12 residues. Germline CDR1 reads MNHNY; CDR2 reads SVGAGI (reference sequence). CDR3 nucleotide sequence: TGTGCCTGCAGCGGGGATCGCTACGAGCAGTACTTC. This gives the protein CACSGDRYEQYF.

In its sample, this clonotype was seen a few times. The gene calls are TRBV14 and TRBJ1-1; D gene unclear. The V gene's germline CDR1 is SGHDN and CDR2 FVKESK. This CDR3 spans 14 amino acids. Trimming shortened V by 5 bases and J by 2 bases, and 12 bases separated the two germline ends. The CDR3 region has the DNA TGTGCCAGCAGCTCCAGAACCTCAAACACTGAAGCTTTCTTT. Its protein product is CASSSRTSNTEAFF.

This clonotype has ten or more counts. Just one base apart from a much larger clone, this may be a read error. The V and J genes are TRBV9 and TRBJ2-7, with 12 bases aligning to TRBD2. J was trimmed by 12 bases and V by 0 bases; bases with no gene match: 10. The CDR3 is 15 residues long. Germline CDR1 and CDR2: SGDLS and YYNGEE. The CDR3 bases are TGTGCCAGCAGCGTAGCGGGGACTAGCGGGCCACAGCCGTACTTC. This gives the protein CASSVAGTSGPQPYF.

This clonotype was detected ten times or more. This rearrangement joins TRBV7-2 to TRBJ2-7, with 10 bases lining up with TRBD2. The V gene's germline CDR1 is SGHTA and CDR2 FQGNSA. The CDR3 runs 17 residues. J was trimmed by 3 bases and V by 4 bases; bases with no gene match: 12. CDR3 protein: CASSSPSMSGRVYEQYF. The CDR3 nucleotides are TGTGCCAGCAGCTCCCCCTCTATGAGCGGGAGGGTCTACGAGCAGTACTTC.

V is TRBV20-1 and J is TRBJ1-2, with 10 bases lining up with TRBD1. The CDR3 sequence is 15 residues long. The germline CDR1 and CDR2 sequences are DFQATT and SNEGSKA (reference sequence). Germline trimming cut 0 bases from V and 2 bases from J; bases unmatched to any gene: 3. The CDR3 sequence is CSARDGGQGNYGYTF. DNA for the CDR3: TGCAGTGCTAGAGATGGGGGACAGGGGAACTATGGCTACACCTTC.

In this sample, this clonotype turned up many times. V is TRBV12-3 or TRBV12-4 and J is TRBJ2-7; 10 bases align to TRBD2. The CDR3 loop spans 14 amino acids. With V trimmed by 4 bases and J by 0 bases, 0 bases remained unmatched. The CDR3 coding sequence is TGTGCCAGCAGTTCTAGCGGGAGCTCCTACGAGCAGTACTTC. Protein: CASSSSGSSYEQYF.